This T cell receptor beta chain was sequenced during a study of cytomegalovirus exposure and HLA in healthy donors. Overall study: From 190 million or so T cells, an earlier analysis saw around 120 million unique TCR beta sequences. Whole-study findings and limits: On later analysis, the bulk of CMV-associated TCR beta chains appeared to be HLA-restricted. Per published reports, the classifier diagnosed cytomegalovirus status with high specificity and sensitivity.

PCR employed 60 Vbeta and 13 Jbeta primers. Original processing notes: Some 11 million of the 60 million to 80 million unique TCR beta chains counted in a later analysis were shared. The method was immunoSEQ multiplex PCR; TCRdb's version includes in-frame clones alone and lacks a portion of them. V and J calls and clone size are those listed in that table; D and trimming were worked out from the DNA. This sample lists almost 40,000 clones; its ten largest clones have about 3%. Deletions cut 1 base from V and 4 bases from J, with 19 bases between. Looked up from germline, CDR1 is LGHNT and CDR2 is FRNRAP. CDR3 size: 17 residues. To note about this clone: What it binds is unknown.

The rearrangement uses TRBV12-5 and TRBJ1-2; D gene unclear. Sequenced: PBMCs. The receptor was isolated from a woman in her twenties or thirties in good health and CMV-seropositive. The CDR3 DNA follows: TGTGCTAGTGGTTTGGCCCGTGCCCAGACTTCATCCTATGGCTACACCTTC. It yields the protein CASGLARAQTSSYGYTF.